These T cell receptor beta chains were read from a single sample in a study of OX40 agonist ivuxolimab in advanced cancers. Profiling relied on immunoSEQ multiplex PCR, and the TCRdb table lists in-frame clones only, not all of them. Of over 35,000 clones in the sample, roughly nine tenths were seen once. This specimen was CD4+ or CD8+ T cells sorted from blood, taken in a trial of the OX40 agonist ivuxolimab. The receptors come from an adult with an advanced solid tumor such as melanoma, head and neck, liver or kidney cancer. The CDR3 runs from the conserved cysteine through the conserved F or W. Each record gives: V gene, J gene, CDR3 protein.

TRBV6-6	TRBJ2-5	CASSRAVETQYF
TRBV4-2	TRBJ2-1	CASSSLRGESNEQFF
TRBV10-1	TRBJ2-7	CASSENSGSSEQYF
TRBV6-6	TRBJ1-2	CASSYEGGYTF
TRBV19	TRBJ2-5	CASSPGGGDGTQYF
TRBV30	TRBJ2-5	CAWSGQDPSETQYF
TRBV5-1	TRBJ1-4	CASSFRGGAGNEKLFF
TRBV29-1	TRBJ2-2	CSVGGARGVNTGELFF
TRBV7-2	TRBJ2-1	CASSLQGVTYNEQFF
TRBV6-1	TRBJ1-3	CASSDLGSPGNTIYF
TRBV5-1	TRBJ2-2	CASSLQGNTGELFF
TRBV18	TRBJ2-3	CASSPREADTQYF
TRBV18	TRBJ2-2	CASSGTGELFF
TRBV7-2	TRBJ2-3	CASSLLAGDRDTQYF
TRBV11-2	TRBJ2-2	CASSLVGAFGGELFF
TRBV6-6	TRBJ2-3	CASSYPDRVTQYF